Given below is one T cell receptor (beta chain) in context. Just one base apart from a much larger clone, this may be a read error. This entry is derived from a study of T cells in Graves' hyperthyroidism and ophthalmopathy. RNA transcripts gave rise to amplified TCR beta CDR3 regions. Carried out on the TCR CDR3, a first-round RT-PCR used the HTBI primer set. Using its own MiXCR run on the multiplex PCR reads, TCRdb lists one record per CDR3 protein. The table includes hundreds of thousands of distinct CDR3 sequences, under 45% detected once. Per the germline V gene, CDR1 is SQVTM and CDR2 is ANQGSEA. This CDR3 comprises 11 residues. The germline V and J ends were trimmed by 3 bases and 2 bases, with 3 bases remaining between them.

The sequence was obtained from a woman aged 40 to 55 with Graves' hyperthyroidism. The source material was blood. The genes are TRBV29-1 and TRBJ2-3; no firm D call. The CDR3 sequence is CSVDDTDTQYF. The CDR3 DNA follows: TGCAGCGTTGACGACACAGATACGCAGTATTTT.